Listed here are 10 T cell receptor beta chains from one sample, sequenced in a study of T cells in localized non-small cell lung cancer. The data were produced by immunoSEQ multiplex PCR, yet TCRdb's version contains in-frame clones alone and is incomplete. The table shows 3,000 to 4,500 clones, with roughly 31% occurring only once. The specimen was normal lung tissue next to the tumor, collected before any cancer treatment. The receptors originated from a male donor at least 60 years old with stage III lung adenocarcinoma.

In this sample, this clone turned up once. The rearrangement links TRBV19 to TRBJ2-5, with 7 bases matching TRBD2. Germline V gene sequence: CDR1 LNHDA, CDR2 SQIVND (reference sequence). With V trimmed by 6 bases and J by 0 bases, 13 bases remained unmatched. The CDR3 has 17 residues. The CDR3, as DNA: TGTGCCAGTAGCCTGGGGAGGGTGGGAGGCAACCAAGAGACCCAGTACTTC. Residues: CASSLGRVGGNQETQYF. The full variable domain, with the rest looked up from reference TRBV19 and TRBJ2-5, is DGGITQSPKYLFRKEGQNVTLSCEQNLNHDAMYWYRQDPGQGLRLIYYSQIVNDFQKGDIAEGYSVSREKKESFPLTVTSAQKNPTAFYLCASSLGRVGGNQETQYFGPGTRLLVL.

This clone was observed a handful of times. This sequence joins TRBV6-8 and TRBJ2-6; 8 bases match TRBD2. CDR1 is MNHGY and CDR2 is SAAAGT in the germline V gene. V shed 7 bases, J shed 0 bases, and the junction held 5 bases outside the gene matches. The CDR3 is 16 amino acids. The CDR3 is CASTIGRASGANVLTF. CDR3 DNA: TGTGCCAGCACCATCGGGAGGGCCTCTGGGGCCAACGTCCTGACTTTC.

The V and J genes are TRBV6-8 and TRBJ1-5; the D gene is possibly TRBD1 (6 bases). The V end was cut by 7 bases, the J end by 2 bases, with 15 bases between. CDR3 size: 15 residues. Germline values: CDR1 MNHGY, CDR2 SAAAGT. The CDR3 DNA is TGTGCCAGCAAATCCCCACAGGGAGGCAATCAGCCCCAGCATTTT. This translates into CASKSPQGGNQPQHF.

This clone has a handful of counts. J is TRBJ2-1 and V is TRBV6-8, with 14 bases identical to TRBD2. With V trimmed by 10 bases and J by 9 bases, 14 bases remained unmatched. The CDR3 runs 16 residues. In germline, CDR1 is MNHGY, CDR2 SAAAGT. This chain's CDR3 is CANLGPGLAGAGEQFF. The CDR3 region has the DNA TGTGCCAATTTAGGACCGGGACTAGCGGGAGCAGGTGAGCAGTTCTTC.

This clone appeared a single time. The chain is built from TRBV14 and TRBJ2-3, with 7 bases lining up with TRBD1. The CDR3 contains 15 residues. Germline values: CDR1 SGHDN, CDR2 FVKESK. V shed 1 base and J 2 bases; nucleotides not matched to a gene: 3. The CDR3 here is CASSQGGTATDTQYF. For the CDR3, the DNA is TGTGCCAGCAGCCAAGGGGGGACAGCCACAGATACGCAGTATTTT. Together with reference TRBV14 and TRBJ2-3, the CDR3 gives the full variable domain: EAGVTQFPSHSVIEKGQTVTLRCDPISGHDNLYWYRRVMGKEIKFLLHFVKESKQDESGMPNNRFLAERTGGTYSTLKVQPAELEDSGVYFCASSQGGTATDTQYFGPGTRLTVL.

The chain couples TRBV28 to TRBJ2-3; D remains unclear. The CDR3 spans 15 residues. Germline CDR1 reads MDHEN; CDR2 reads SYDVKM. The V end was cut by 3 bases, the J end by 7 bases, with 17 bases between. The CDR3 region is CASSFGGVNLNTQYF. The CDR3 DNA reads TGTGCCAGCAGTTTCGGCGGAGTTAACCTAAATACGCAGTATTTT.

As concerns this clone: Other DNA variants within this sample encode the same CDR3. The chain couples TRBV5-1 to TRBJ1-2, with 12 bases aligning to TRBD1. This CDR3 region has 15 residues. Germline V CDR1 and CDR2: SGHRS, YFSETQ. V dropped 0 bases and J dropped 5; count of bases not matched to a gene: 2. CDR3 amino acids: CASSLEGQGAYGYTF. CDR3 coding DNA: TGCGCCAGCAGCTTGGAGGGACAGGGGGCTTATGGCTACACCTTC.

This clone occurred a few times. This chain links TRBV9 with TRBJ2-1, with D unclear. Germline V CDR1 and CDR2: SGDLS, YYNGEE. The CDR3 is made up of 15 amino acids. Trimming removed 0 bases at V and 9 bases at J, with 16 bases between. CDR3 in DNA: TGTGCCAGCAGCGTAGAAGTGAACCGTCTCTCTGAGCAGTTCTTC. Translation: CASSVEVNRLSEQFF.

The chain couples TRBV28 to TRBJ1-4, with a weak D call TRBD1 (5 bases). The germline V gene encodes CDR1 MDHEN and CDR2 SYDVKM. V lost 6 bases to trimming and J lost 10 bases, with 15 bases between them. The CDR3 length is 13 residues. The DNA of the CDR3 is TGTGCCAGCAGCCCCGCCGGGGGTTTAAAACTGTTTTTT. Translation: CASSPAGGLKLFF.

The chain links TRBV6-8 to TRBJ1-2; no clear D. Germline V gene data show CDR1 as MNHGY and CDR2 as SAAAGT. V was cut by 6 bases and J by 4 bases, with 12 bases left in between. The CDR3 totals 13 residues. The CDR3 reads CASRRVSGYGYTF. CDR3 DNA sequence: TGTGCCAGCAGGCGGGTTTCTGGCTATGGCTACACCTTC.